Listed below are T cell receptor beta chains from one sample, sequenced in a study of blood T cell repertoires in COVID-19. Assay: immunoSEQ multiplex PCR; the TCRdb copy retains only in-frame clones and omits some. Among 150,000 to 250,000 clones listed, about 85% were seen once. The specimen sequenced was PBMCs or T cells enriched from blood (not recorded which). Receptors were obtained from a woman aged 25-40 years who had recovered from COVID-19. Both conserved end residues are part of each CDR3. The D gene is left open where the match is weak. Some rows have no size entry. The others give once, few or many, or a class for an expanded clone.

d_gene: -; abundance: few; j_gene: TRBJ1-1; v_gene: TRBV19; CDR3nt: TGTGCCAGTGGTACCCATTCCGGGATACAAAAAGCTTTCTTT; CDR3aa: CASGTHSGIQKAFF
d_gene: -; abundance: once; j_gene: TRBJ1-1; v_gene: TRBV5-5; CDR3nt: TGTGCCAGCGTCTCGGACAGATACTCTGAAGCTTTCTTT; CDR3aa: CASVSDRYSEAFF
d_gene: TRBD1; abundance: once; j_gene: TRBJ1-5; v_gene: TRBV10-2; CDR3nt: TGCGCCAGCTCGACAGGGATTAATCAGCCCCAGCATTTT; CDR3aa: CASSTGINQPQHF
d_gene: -; abundance: few; j_gene: TRBJ1-2; v_gene: TRBV24-1; CDR3nt: TGTGCCACCAGTGGCACAGACTATGGCTACACCTTC; CDR3aa: CATSGTDYGYTF
d_gene: -; abundance: once; j_gene: TRBJ2-1; v_gene: TRBV12-5; CDR3nt: TGTGCTAGTGGTTTGGCGGCCATGGGGCTCAATGAGCAGTTCTTC; CDR3aa: CASGLAAMGLNEQFF
d_gene: TRBD1; abundance: once; j_gene: TRBJ1-4; v_gene: TRBV19; CDR3nt: TGTGCCAGTAGTCCAGGACAGGGACTGCGCGAAAAACTGTTTTTT; CDR3aa: CASSPGQGLREKLFF
d_gene: TRBD2; abundance: -; j_gene: TRBJ2-7; v_gene: TRBV4-1; CDR3nt: TGCGCCAGCAGCCCCGGGGGGTTAGTGGCGTTTGGGCAGTACTTC; CDR3aa: CASSPGGLVAFGQYF
d_gene: TRBD2; abundance: few; j_gene: TRBJ2-1; v_gene: TRBV19; CDR3nt: TGTGCCAGTAGTATGGAAGGGCTAGCGGGAGAGGGGTCGAATGAGCAGTTCTTC; CDR3aa: CASSMEGLAGEGSNEQFF
d_gene: -; abundance: -; j_gene: TRBJ2-1; v_gene: TRBV11-2; CDR3nt: TGTGCCAGCAGCCCCAGAGGGGGGGGTCGTTACAATGAGCAGTTCTTC; CDR3aa: CASSPRGGGRYNEQFF
d_gene: -; abundance: few; j_gene: TRBJ1-5; v_gene: TRBV24-1; CDR3nt: TGTGCCACCAGTGACAGGGGTTATATGGGCAATCAGCCCCAGCATTTT; CDR3aa: CATSDRGYMGNQPQHF
d_gene: -; abundance: -; j_gene: TRBJ2-7; v_gene: TRBV6-1; CDR3nt: TGTGCCAGCAGTGAAGTTGCAGAGGCCGAGCAGTACTTC; CDR3aa: CASSEVAEAEQYF
d_gene: TRBD1; abundance: -; j_gene: TRBJ1-3; v_gene: TRBV27; CDR3nt: TGTGCCAGCACCTCTTACGGGACAGGCATCTCTGGAAACACCATATATTTT; CDR3aa: CASTSYGTGISGNTIYF
d_gene: TRBD1; abundance: -; j_gene: TRBJ2-5; v_gene: TRBV19; CDR3nt: TGTGCCAGTAGTACCAACAGGGGGCAAGAGACCCAGTACTTC; CDR3aa: CASSTNRGQETQYF
d_gene: -; abundance: -; j_gene: TRBJ2-5; v_gene: TRBV7-2; CDR3nt: TGTGCCAGCAGCTTAGGGGGCGTGGGGAAACAAGAGACCCAGTACTTC; CDR3aa: CASSLGGVGKQETQYF
d_gene: -; abundance: -; j_gene: TRBJ1-1; v_gene: TRBV30; CDR3nt: TGTGCCTGGAGTGGAAGTTACAGGCAACGGAACACTGAAGCTTTCTTT; CDR3aa: CAWSGSYRQRNTEAFF
d_gene: -; abundance: -; j_gene: TRBJ2-1; v_gene: TRBV5-4; CDR3nt: TGTGCCAGCAGCTTGGGGGCGGGCTCCTACAATGAGCAGTTCTTC; CDR3aa: CASSLGAGSYNEQFF
d_gene: TRBD1; abundance: few; j_gene: TRBJ2-1; v_gene: TRBV19; CDR3nt: TGTGCCAGTAGTTTCGGCCGAGCTGGACAGGGGTATGAGCAGTTCTTC; CDR3aa: CASSFGRAGQGYEQFF
d_gene: -; abundance: few; j_gene: TRBJ2-5; v_gene: TRBV5-8; CDR3nt: TGTGCCAGCAGCTTCGGGGTCCTGCAAGAGACCCAGTACTTC; CDR3aa: CASSFGVLQETQYF
d_gene: -; abundance: -; j_gene: TRBJ2-3; v_gene: TRBV9; CDR3nt: TGTGCCAGCAGCCCCGCGGGGACAGTCCTAAATACGCAGTATTTT; CDR3aa: CASSPAGTVLNTQYF
d_gene: -; abundance: -; j_gene: TRBJ1-2; v_gene: TRBV2; CDR3nt: TGTGCCAGCAAGGACAGAGGCGGCTACACCTTC; CDR3aa: CASKDRGGYTF
d_gene: -; abundance: -; j_gene: TRBJ1-6; v_gene: TRBV19; CDR3nt: TGTGCCAGTAGCACGACAGGCACTAATTCACCCCTCCACTTT; CDR3aa: CASSTTGTNSPLHF
d_gene: TRBD1; abundance: -; j_gene: TRBJ2-7; v_gene: TRBV7-2; CDR3nt: TGTGCCAGCAGCTTGGGTACAGGGGAACTATACGAGCAGTACTTC; CDR3aa: CASSLGTGELYEQYF
d_gene: -; abundance: -; j_gene: TRBJ1-4; v_gene: TRBV9; CDR3nt: TGTGCCAGCAGCGCCAGTTGGGGGGGCAGGACTAATGAAAAACTGTTTTTT; CDR3aa: CASSASWGGRTNEKLFF
d_gene: TRBD2; abundance: -; j_gene: TRBJ2-3; v_gene: TRBV25-1; CDR3nt: TGTGCCAGCAGGGGACGACTAGCGGGAGGGCCTAGCACAGATACGCAGTATTTT; CDR3aa: CASRGRLAGGPSTDTQYF
d_gene: -; abundance: -; j_gene: TRBJ2-1; v_gene: TRBV4-3; CDR3nt: TGCGCCAGCAGCCAAGAAAGGGGTCCGGGCTACAATGAGCAGTTCTTC; CDR3aa: CASSQERGPGYNEQFF
d_gene: TRBD2; abundance: -; j_gene: TRBJ2-5; v_gene: TRBV2; CDR3nt: TGTGCCAGCAGAGCCCGGGGAGCGGGAGGGCCCCAAGAGACCCAGTACTTC; CDR3aa: CASRARGAGGPQETQYF
d_gene: TRBD1; abundance: -; j_gene: TRBJ1-2; v_gene: TRBV11-2; CDR3nt: TGTGCCAGCAGCCCGACCCAGACAGGGAGGAGCTATGGCTACACCTTC; CDR3aa: CASSPTQTGRSYGYTF
d_gene: -; abundance: -; j_gene: TRBJ2-7; v_gene: TRBV23-1; CDR3nt: TGCGCCAGCAGCCACAGGATATACGAGCAGTACTTC; CDR3aa: CASSHRIYEQYF
d_gene: TRBD2; abundance: once; j_gene: TRBJ2-1; v_gene: TRBV7-6; CDR3nt: TGTGCCAGCAGCTTAGTTTTGGGGACTAGCGGGAGGTCCAGCTCCTACAATGAGCAGTTCTTC; CDR3aa: CASSLVLGTSGRSSSYNEQFF
d_gene: TRBD2; abundance: -; j_gene: TRBJ2-1; v_gene: TRBV10-1; CDR3nt: TGCGCCAGCCCGACTCTGTTAGCGGGAGCCCCCTACAATGAGCAGTTCTTC; CDR3aa: CASPTLLAGAPYNEQFF
d_gene: TRBD1; abundance: -; j_gene: TRBJ1-4; v_gene: TRBV6-5; CDR3nt: TGTGCCAGCAGTTTCTCCAGGGGGGTTAATGAAAAACTGTTTTTT; CDR3aa: CASSFSRGVNEKLFF
d_gene: TRBD2; abundance: few; j_gene: TRBJ2-3; v_gene: TRBV11-3; CDR3nt: TGTGCCAGCAGCAATAAAGGGCGGGAGGGAACAGATACGCAGTATTTT; CDR3aa: CASSNKGREGTDTQYF
d_gene: -; abundance: -; j_gene: TRBJ2-5; v_gene: TRBV12-3/TRBV12-4; CDR3nt: TGTGCCAGCAGTTTTGGGAGGGAGACCCAGTACTTC; CDR3aa: CASSFGRETQYF
d_gene: -; abundance: -; j_gene: TRBJ2-7; v_gene: TRBV2; CDR3nt: TGTGCCAGCATTCGGGACTCCTACGAGCAGTACTTC; CDR3aa: CASIRDSYEQYF
d_gene: -; abundance: -; j_gene: TRBJ1-4; v_gene: TRBV28; CDR3nt: TGTGCCAGCAGTTTAATGGCAGCAACTAATGAAAAACTGTTTTTT; CDR3aa: CASSLMAATNEKLFF
d_gene: -; abundance: -; j_gene: TRBJ2-3; v_gene: TRBV7-9; CDR3nt: TGTGCCAGCAGCTTATACCCAGATGCCTCAGATACGCAGTATTTT; CDR3aa: CASSLYPDASDTQYF
d_gene: -; abundance: -; j_gene: TRBJ1-2; v_gene: TRBV6-4; CDR3nt: TGTGCCAGCAAGGACAGAAACTATGGCTACACCTTC; CDR3aa: CASKDRNYGYTF
d_gene: TRBD2; abundance: -; j_gene: TRBJ2-1; v_gene: TRBV4-1; CDR3nt: TGCGCCAGCAGCCAAGTCGGGGGGGTGTACAATGAGCAGTTCTTC; CDR3aa: CASSQVGGVYNEQFF
d_gene: TRBD1; abundance: -; j_gene: TRBJ1-6; v_gene: TRBV7-2; CDR3nt: TGTGCCAGCAGCTTAGGAGTCGGGACAGCTGTTTCACCCCTCCACTTT; CDR3aa: CASSLGVGTAVSPLHF
d_gene: -; abundance: -; j_gene: TRBJ1-4; v_gene: TRBV5-1; CDR3nt: TGCGCCAGCAGGCCAGGGGCTTCTAATGAAAAACTGTTTTTT; CDR3aa: CASRPGASNEKLFF
d_gene: -; abundance: once; j_gene: TRBJ1-2; v_gene: TRBV7-2; CDR3nt: TGTGCCAGCAGCCCCGACAGTAACTATGGCTACACCTTC; CDR3aa: CASSPDSNYGYTF
d_gene: TRBD1; abundance: -; j_gene: TRBJ1-1; v_gene: TRBV18; CDR3nt: TGTGCCAGCTCACTAGGGACAGTAGGGAACACTGAAGCTTTCTTT; CDR3aa: CASSLGTVGNTEAFF
d_gene: TRBD1; abundance: -; j_gene: TRBJ1-3; v_gene: TRBV12-5; CDR3nt: TGTGCTAGTGGTTCCCGGACAGGCCTTTATTCTGGAAACACCATATATTTT; CDR3aa: CASGSRTGLYSGNTIYF
d_gene: -; abundance: -; j_gene: TRBJ1-5; v_gene: TRBV2; CDR3nt: TGTGCCAGCACCCTTATCGGGGGGCCACAGCCCCAGCATTTT; CDR3aa: CASTLIGGPQPQHF
d_gene: -; abundance: -; j_gene: TRBJ1-2; v_gene: TRBV20-1; CDR3nt: TGCAGTGCTACGGGACTCTATGGCTACACCTTC; CDR3aa: CSATGLYGYTF
d_gene: TRBD1; abundance: once; j_gene: TRBJ1-1; v_gene: TRBV5-6; CDR3nt: TGTGCCAGCAGCTTGAATACAGGGGGCCCCACTGAAGCTTTCTTT; CDR3aa: CASSLNTGGPTEAFF
d_gene: TRBD2; abundance: -; j_gene: TRBJ2-7; v_gene: TRBV7-9; CDR3nt: TGTGCCAGCAGCCCCAGCGGGAACTACCTGGACGAGCAGTACTTC; CDR3aa: CASSPSGNYLDEQYF
d_gene: TRBD1; abundance: -; j_gene: TRBJ1-5; v_gene: TRBV3-1/TRBV3-2; CDR3nt: TGTGCCAGCAGTCGACAGGGTAATCAGCCCCAGCATTTT; CDR3aa: CASSRQGNQPQHF
d_gene: TRBD1; abundance: -; j_gene: TRBJ1-4; v_gene: TRBV19; CDR3nt: TGTGCCAGTAGTATTAGGAGGGGACAGAGTAATGAAAAACTGTTTTTT; CDR3aa: CASSIRRGQSNEKLFF
d_gene: TRBD1; abundance: -; j_gene: TRBJ1-4; v_gene: TRBV7-2; CDR3nt: TGTGCCAGCAGCCTGGGTGGGGACAGGGGGGAAAAACTGTTTTTT; CDR3aa: CASSLGGDRGEKLFF